The TCR beta chain described here comes from a study of T cells after yellow fever vaccination. One entry per CDR3 protein, called by TCRdb with MiXCR from the 5' RACE reads. The table has 110,000 to 150,000 distinct CDR3 sequences, just over 6.5% seen once. This clonotype was observed many times. The V end was cut by 3 bases, the J end by 1 base, with 9 bases between. The CDR3 totals 13 residues. Germline loops: CDR1 SQVTM, CDR2 ANQGSEA. The sequence came from a man younger than 45 who received the YFV17D yellow fever vaccine. The chain is built from TRBV29-1 and TRBJ2-5; either TRBD1 or TRBD2 may supply D (5 bases each). The specimen was CD4+ T cells sorted from PBMCs, collected 10 days after the yellow fever booster vaccination. The CDR3 sequence is CSVDKGTQETQYF. For the CDR3, the DNA is TGCAGCGTTGACAAGGGGACCCAAGAGACCCAGTACTTC.